Listed here are 9 T cell receptor beta chains from one sample, sequenced in a study of cytomegalovirus exposure and HLA in healthy donors. Measured with immunoSEQ multiplex PCR; TCRdb has only the in-frame clones, and not every one. The repertoire holds 150,000 to 200,000 clones, with more than 75% as singletons. The sequenced sample was PBMCs. The receptor source for this set is a young woman in good health and CMV-seronegative.

This chain connects TRBV10-2 to TRBJ2-5; 11 positions agree with TRBD1. Germline V gene lookup returns CDR1 WSHSY and CDR2 SAAADI. The V and J ends lost 6 bases and 4 bases, in that order; junction bases with no gene match: 7. CDR3 size: 15 residues. As DNA, the CDR3 is TGCGCCAGCAGGCCTGGACAGGGGGCGGGAGAGACCCAGTACTTC. This gives the protein CASRPGQGAGETQYF.

In DNA, the CDR3 is TGTGCCAGCTCACGTTGGAGCGGGAGGGCCGCATATACGCAGTATTTT. Its translation: CASSRWSGRAAYTQYF. The V call is TRBV18, the J call TRBJ2-3, with TRBD2 matching 10 bases. V trimming: 4 bases; J trimming: 7 bases; junction bases outside the gene matches: 11. The CDR3 loop spans 16 amino acids. In germline, CDR1 is KGHSH, CDR2 LQKENI.

CDR3 in DNA: TGCGCCAGCAGTGAACTGGCGGGAGGGCCAAATGAGCAGTTCTTC. This translates into CASSELAGGPNEQFF. The chain is built from TRBV10-1 and TRBJ2-1; 9 nucleotides agree with TRBD2. The CDR3 totals 15 residues. Germline loops: CDR1 WNHNN, CDR2 SYGVQD (reference sequence). The trim removed 3 bases at V and 7 bases at J, leaving 7 bases unmatched.

This sequence joins TRBV7-7 and TRBJ2-5; 7 bases line up with TRBD1. Germline assignment: CDR1 SSHAT and CDR2 FNYEAQ (reference sequence). The V segment lost 8 bases and the J segment 3 bases; nucleotides outside the gene matches: 9. The CDR3 is 14 residues long. Written as DNA, the CDR3 is TGTGCCAGCTCGGATAGGGGGCTAGAAGAGACCCAGTACTTC. Encoded protein: CASSDRGLEETQYF.

This chain links TRBV7-8 with TRBJ1-3, with 9 bases lining up with TRBD1. Germline CDR1 is SGHVS and CDR2 is FQNEAQ. Unmatched junction bases numbered 4, after V lost 1 base and J lost 6 bases. This CDR3 is built from 15 residues. The CDR3 bases are TGTGCCAGCAGCTTAGACAGGGGGCGGGAAAACACCATATATTTT. Encoded protein: CASSLDRGRENTIYF.

CDR3 loop: CASSLWTDQETQYF. The CDR3 coding sequence is TGTGCCAGCAGCTTATGGACAGACCAAGAGACCCAGTACTTC. V gene TRBV5-4 combines with J gene TRBJ2-5; tentatively, D is TRBD1 (6 bases). The CDR3 has 14 residues. V gave up 2 bases and J gave up 0 bases, with 8 bases separating them. Germline lookup yields CDR1 SGHNT and CDR2 YYREEE (reference sequence).

The chain recombines TRBV6-1 with TRBJ2-6; 7 bases fit TRBD1. Germline lookup yields CDR1 MNHNS and CDR2 SASEGT. CDR3 length: 15 amino acids. V lost 6 bases and J lost 0; bases outside the gene matches: 2. CDR3 region: CASSRDSSGANVLTF. CDR3 nucleotides: TGTGCCAGCAGCCGGGACAGCTCTGGGGCCAACGTCCTGACTTTC.

J is TRBJ1-2 and V is TRBV5-1, with D unclear. The CDR3 is 13 residues long. V dropped 0 bases and J dropped 8 bases, with 11 bases sitting between them. Germline assignment: CDR1 SGHRS and CDR2 YFSETQ. Here the CDR3 DNA reads TGCGCCAGCAGCTTGGAACGCCGGAGCGGCTACACCTTC. Translation gives CASSLERRSGYTF.

The genes are TRBV5-1 and TRBJ2-1; tentatively, D is TRBD2 (6 bases). Trimming shortened V by 0 bases and J by 10 bases, and 11 bases separated the two germline ends. Germline CDR1 SGHRS, CDR2 YFSETQ. This CDR3 is built from 13 residues. CDR3 sequence: CASSLVLAGEQFF. CDR3 DNA: TGCGCCAGCAGCTTGGTACTAGCAGGGGAGCAGTTCTTC.